These 7 T cell receptor beta chains share one sample of origin, sequenced in a study of shared clonotypes between healthy human individuals. Method: immunoSEQ multiplex PCR; TCRdb's copy keeps in-frame clones and lacks some. The table lists about 1 million clones, around 76% of them singletons. Material: memory CD4+ T cells sorted from blood. Described subset: CD45RA-negative fraction. The receptors derive from a man aged 18 to 30 in good health.

V gene TRBV28 combines with J gene TRBJ1-2; D uncertain. This CDR3 comprises 13 residues. Trimming removed 3 bases at V and 7 bases at J, with 12 bases between. Germline CDR1 reads MDHEN; CDR2 reads SYDVKM. Here the CDR3 DNA reads TGTGCCAGCAGTTTTGGGAGGACCGGTGGCTACACCTTC. It encodes CASSFGRTGGYTF.

A word on this clone: Mismatch with germline at one junction end may stem from a read error. The V gene is TRBV7-9, the J gene TRBJ2-7; 8 nucleotides match TRBD2. Germline CDR1 SEHNR, CDR2 FQNEAQ (reference sequence). The CDR3 spans 14 residues. The CDR3 sequence is CASSIAGSSYEQYF. CDR3 coding DNA: TGTGCCAGCAGCATAGCGGGAAGCTCCTACGAGCAGTACTTC.

The V call is TRBV19, the J call TRBJ1-2; no reliable D call. Germline CDR1 LNHDA, CDR2 SQIVND (reference sequence). V lost 3 bases to trimming and J lost 2 bases, with 10 bases between them. This CDR3 comprises 14 residues. The CDR3 bases are TGTGCCAGTAGTATGGTGGGATTCAACTATGGCTACACCTTC. Protein: CASSMVGFNYGYTF.

The chain's CDR3 is CASSLNRDPGNTIYF. The CDR3 DNA reads as TGTGCCAGCAGCTTGAACAGGGACCCTGGAAACACCATATATTTT. This rearrangement joins TRBV7-9 to TRBJ1-3, with D possibly matching TRBD1 (6 bases). The CDR3 sequence is 15 residues long. Per the germline V gene, CDR1 is SEHNR and CDR2 is FQNEAQ (reference sequence). Trimming removed 3 bases from V and 2 bases from J, with 11 bases in between. Supplemented by reference TRBV7-9 and TRBJ1-3, the full variable domain reads DTGVSQNPRHKITKRGQNVTFRCDPISEHNRLYWYRQTLGQGPEFLTYFQNEAQLEKSRLLSDRFSAERPKGSFSTLEIQRTEQGDSAMYLCASSLNRDPGNTIYFGEGSWLTVV.

The rearrangement links TRBV5-4 to TRBJ1-2, with D possibly TRBD1 on 5 matching bases. CDR1 and CDR2 from the germline V gene are SGHNT and YYREEE (reference sequence). V was pared by 3 bases and J by 3 bases, with 15 bases between. The CDR3 runs 15 residues. The CDR3 region has the DNA TGTGCCAGCAGCTCACAGGCCGGGGACGACTATGGCTACACCTTC. Amino acid sequence: CASSSQAGDDYGYTF.

The chain links TRBV6-1 to TRBJ2-7; 10 positions agree with TRBD1. Losses at the gene ends were 8 bases for V and 6 bases for J; bases not matched to a gene: 4. The CDR3 runs 12 residues. Germline-derived CDR1 and CDR2 are MNHNS and SASEGT. The CDR3 protein is CASGRTGGEQYF. Written as DNA, the CDR3 is TGTGCCAGCGGGAGGACAGGGGGCGAGCAGTACTTC.

This chain joins TRBV6-1 and TRBJ2-3, with D perhaps given as TRBD1 or TRBD2 (6 bases each). V was shortened by 7 bases and J by 6 bases, with 17 bases between the two germline ends. This CDR3 comprises 14 residues. Germline V gives CDR1 MNHNS, CDR2 SASEGT. Written as DNA, the CDR3 is TGTGCCAGCATTAGGGACACTAGCATGGATACGCAGTATTTT. This codes for CASIRDTSMDTQYF.